This T cell receptor (beta chain) was sequenced in a study of T cell responses to AZD1222 COVID-19 vaccine (dated by TCRdb to the early 2020s). In the study overall: AZD1222 recipients whose second dose came at about 4 weeks and those whose second dose came at about 12 weeks were combined into one group, since spike-specific TCR depth and breadth did not differ between the two schedules. TCR sequencing covered 230 or so trial participants: 207 given two doses of AZD1222 and 26 given two doses of MenACWY control vaccine. Trial participants were enrolled into age subgroups of 18-55, 56-69 and 70-plus years, which contained about 150, 27 and 61 TCR-sequenced participants, respectively. The paper as a whole reports these results and caveats: Only five or six AZD1222 recipients were SARS-CoV-2 seropositive at baseline, limiting conclusions about previously exposed vaccinees. Spike-specific TCR breadth and depth rose significantly after two AZD1222 doses compared with day 0 and with MenACWY recipients. Vaccine-associated CD4 TCRs spanned the whole spike protein, with dominant responses in regions 160-218 and 743-854. Reportedly, almost half of the unique spike-specific TCRs recognized epitopes lying outside the regions that are mutated in the B.1.351 and B.1.1.7 variants. Because no samples from the day 14 peak response were available, repertoires could be characterized only after the peak T cell response. Participants were mostly white British, with more females than males. The authors suggested clonal diversity may have been underestimated. The 56-69-year group was small, and its depth increase did not reach significance, likely because of low power.

On this clone: Its binding antigen is unknown. Base qualities are not at hand, and no much larger clone is one base apart.

The germline V gene yields SGHTA for CDR1 and FQGNSA for CDR2. Deletion took 5 bases off V and 8 bases off J, with a span of 15 bases between the germline ends. The CDR3, cysteine through phenylalanine, is 13 amino acids long. The CDR3 DNA has 39 bases and is translated from base 1. The CDR3 regions of human TCRbeta chains were analyzed by immunosequencing. The source study handled its data this way. Repertoire TCRs were matched against a reference library of SARS-CoV-2-specific TCRs generated with the MIRA antigen-specificity platform. Breadth was defined as the fraction of unique TCRs that were SARS-CoV-2-associated, and depth was defined as the fraction of total T cells that were SARS-CoV-2-associated. Using the MIRA data, each spike-specific TCR was assigned both to the spike region to which the TCR was reactive and to a CD4 or CD8 class. Log10-transformed breadth and depth values were compared by one-way ANOVA with Sidak's multiple comparisons tests. The table was pulled from immuneACCESS by TCRdb, which kept in-frame rearrangements only. Such tables lose some clones; where checked, under half of the loss comes from unresolved V genes, and the rest has no known cause. Clonal size and the V and J genes are those of that table, whereas D and trimming came from the DNA. This sample holds about 120,000 clones; about 90% were observed only once. The ten largest make up roughly 3% of the sample.

This sample's time point label indicates: baseline before first vaccination. Samples from vaccinated people were obtained from the UK trials COV001 and COV002, which included a single-blind randomized controlled phase 2/3 trial of AZD1222 (ChAdOx1 nCoV-19) in healthy adults. For TCRbeta chain sequencing, PBMC samples were collected from trial participants at day 0 and at day 28 after the second dose. This clonotype was sampled from an adult in good health. The material sequenced was peripheral blood, taken on day 0 of AZD1222 vaccination. In this chain, TRBV7-2 is recombined with TRBJ1-2; too little of a D gene remains to name it. The sequence in DNA is TGTGCCAGCAGCAATCCTACCTCATTGGGCTACACCTTC. Its amino acids are CASSNPTSLGYTF. Beyond the CDR3, the reference TRBV7-2 and TRBJ1-2 genes provide the residues; the full variable domain reads: GAGVSQSPSNKVTEKGKDVELRCDPISGHTALYWYRQSLGQGLEFLIYFQGNSAPDKSGLPSDRFSAERTGGSVSTLTIQRTQQEDSAVYLCASSNPTSLGYTFGSGTRLTVV.